This T cell receptor beta chain is drawn from a study of CD8 T cells in Susac syndrome. Background on the study: Within the sequenced Susac syndrome patient group, about six exhibited active disease and about eight were in remission. Treatment status at blood draw for the Susac syndrome patients was therapy-naive, corticosteroids, or intravenous immunoglobulin alone.

Sequencing of TCR beta was performed on blood CD8+ and CD4+ T cells. With random hexamers, roughly 0.5 to 1 ug RNA was reverse transcribed. Amplification of TCR beta CDR3 used immunoSEQ multiplex PCR across 54 Vbeta and 13 Jbeta. TCRdb reprocessed the immunoSEQ multiplex PCR reads via MiXCR and lists one record per CDR3 protein. The data hold around 230,000 distinct CDR3 sequences, with 95% to 97% observed a single time. V shed 6 bases, J shed 2 bases, and the junction held 8 bases outside the gene matches. Per germline, CDR1 DFQATT and CDR2 SNEGSKA (reference sequence). This CDR3 is 15 amino acids long.

The chain has TRBV20-1 and TRBJ2-7; 12 positions agree with TRBD2. This sequence originates from a human donor with Susac syndrome. Sequencing input: CD4+ T cells from PBMCs. The chain's CDR3 is CSALFTSGRTYEQYF. As DNA, the CDR3 is TGCAGTGCCCTCTTTACTAGCGGGAGGACCTACGAGCAGTACTTC.